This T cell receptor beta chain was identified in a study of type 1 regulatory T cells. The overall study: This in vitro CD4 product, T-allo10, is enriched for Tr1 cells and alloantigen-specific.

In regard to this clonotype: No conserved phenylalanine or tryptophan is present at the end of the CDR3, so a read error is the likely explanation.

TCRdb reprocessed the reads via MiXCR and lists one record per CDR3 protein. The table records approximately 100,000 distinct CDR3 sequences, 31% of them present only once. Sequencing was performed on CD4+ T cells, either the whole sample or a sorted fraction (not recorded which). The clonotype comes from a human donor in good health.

The CDR3 protein is CSARGGRGQHNEQFL. The CDR3 region has the DNA TGCAGTGCCCGTGGAGGCAGGGGGCAACACAATGAGCAGTTCCTC. The chain has TRBV20-1 and TRBJ2-1, with 8 bases identical to TRBD1. Germline V CDR1 and CDR2: DFQATT, SNEGSKA (reference sequence). The V segment lost 6 bases and the J segment 5 bases; nucleotides outside the gene matches: 12. The length of the CDR3 is 15 residues.